These T cell receptor beta chains were read from a single sample in a study of Graves' ophthalmopathy and Graves' hyperthyroidism. TCRdb reprocessed the multiplex PCR reads via MiXCR and lists one record per CDR3 protein. Here the sample spans about 700,000 distinct CDR3 sequences, roughly 40% being singletons. Sequencing used peripheral blood. The receptors were gathered from an adult man with Graves' ophthalmopathy. The CDR3 runs from the conserved cysteine through the conserved F or W. D genes are given only for firm matches. Size tells how often a clone was seen (once, few, many) or the class of an expanded clone, and some rows leave it out.

>TRBD1|.|TRBV2|TRBJ2-7
TGTGCCAGCAGCCTCCTAACGGGGACAGGCGCCTACGAGCAGTACTTC
CASSLLTGTGAYEQYF
>TRBD1|many|TRBV12-3/TRBV12-4|TRBJ1-4
TGTGCCAGCAGCGGGACAGGCGGCGGTGAAAAACTGTTTTTT
CASSGTGGGEKLFF
>TRBD2|few|TRBV9|TRBJ2-5
TGTGCCAGCAGCGTAGGTGGGCTAGCGGGACAAGAGACCCAGTACTTC
CASSVGGLAGQETQYF
>TRBD1|.|TRBV10-3|TRBJ2-3
TGTGCCATCAAGACCGGACAGGGACGCACAGATACGCAGTATTTT
CAIKTGQGRTDTQYF
>.|.|TRBV5-1|TRBJ2-5
TGCGCCAGCAGCTTGGTACAGACCGCTCAAGAGACCCAGTACTTC
CASSLVQTAQETQYF
>.|.|TRBV2|TRBJ2-2
TGTGCCAGCAGGTTTGGGGTGAACACCGGGGAGCTGTTTTTT
CASRFGVNTGELFF
>.|.|TRBV2|TRBJ1-6
TGTGCCAGCAGGAGAGATAGAGGGGCTGGATCACCCCTCCACTTT
CASRRDRGAGSPLHF
>.|many|TRBV24-1|TRBJ2-5
TGTGCCACCAGTGATTTGTGGGAGACCCAGTACTTC
CATSDLWETQYF
>.|.|TRBV29-1|TRBJ2-7
TGCAGCGGCAGGACCGACTCGGGCGGGGAGCTGTACTTC
CSGRTDSGGELYF
>TRBD2|few|TRBV7-9|TRBJ2-7
TGTGCCAGCAGCCACCCGACTAGCGGGAGGTCCTACGAGCAGTACTTC
CASSHPTSGRSYEQYF
>.|.|TRBV29-1|TRBJ2-3
TGCAGCATCACGGATGCAGGGAGCGCAGATACGCAGTATTTT
CSITDAGSADTQYF
>.|.|TRBV2|TRBJ1-5
TGTGCCAGCAGTTTAGGGGGATACGGTCAGCCCCAGCATTTT
CASSLGGYGQPQHF
>.|few|TRBV7-2|TRBJ2-7
TGTGCCAGCAGCTTTAGCGGCGGGAACCTTAGGGACGAGCAGTACTTC
CASSFSGGNLRDEQYF
>.|.|TRBV11-2|TRBJ2-3
TGTGCCACCAGATCAACAGGTATCCGCACAGATACGCAGTATTTT
CATRSTGIRTDTQYF
>TRBD1|once|TRBV7-9|TRBJ2-7
TGTGCCAGCAGCTTCGGACAGGGGTTGTACGAGCAGTACTTC
CASSFGQGLYEQYF
>TRBD1|.|TRBV7-9|TRBJ1-6
TGTGCCAGCAGCTTACAAACAGGGGGAAACTATAATTCACCCCTCCACTTT
CASSLQTGGNYNSPLHF
>.|many|TRBV2|TRBJ2-5
TGTGCCAGCAAGGGGGGAGGGGGCGAGACCCAGTACTTC
CASKGGGGETQYF
>TRBD1|many|TRBV20-1|TRBJ2-7
TGCAGTGCTACAACCGGGACAGGCGATACCTACGAGCAGTACTTC
CSATTGTGDTYEQYF
>.|.|TRBV10-2|TRBJ1-1
.
CASSESSVFPCASSAGQGNTEAFF
>TRBD1|many|TRBV4-2|TRBJ2-7
TGTGCCAGCAGCCAAGATAGGACAGGGGGTGAGTCGTACTTC
CASSQDRTGGESYF
>.|many|TRBV7-2|TRBJ2-5
TGTGCCAGCAGCTTAGGTGTACCTTCACAAGAGACCCAGTACTTC
CASSLGVPSQETQYF
>.|.|TRBV12-3/TRBV12-4|TRBJ1-5
TGTGCCAGCAGTAAATTGGAGAATCAGCCCCAGCATTTT
CASSKLENQPQHF
>.|.|TRBV28|TRBJ2-2
TGTGCCAGCAGTGTGTATGCCAGGGAGGCCGGGGAGCTGTTTTTT
CASSVYAREAGELFF